This T cell receptor (beta chain) was found in a study of cytomegalovirus exposure and HLA in healthy donors. Overall study results and limits: The study labeled 150 to 200 TCR beta chains cytomegalovirus-associated. Subsequent analysis revealed that first-cohort TCR clusters tended to co-occur in the 120 validation repertoires. Some public TCRs appeared in many individuals, while most sequences were rare.

The length of the CDR3 is 13 residues. Germline V gene sequence: CDR1 SGHAT, CDR2 FQNNGV. V was cut by 5 bases and J by 1 base, with 7 bases left in between. Profiling relied on immunoSEQ multiplex PCR, and the TCRdb table lists in-frame clones only, not all of them. The sample has 150,000 to 200,000 clones; 85% to 90% are singletons. Concerning this clone: As yet, its antigen is unknown.

Sequencing used PBMCs. The TCR comes from a woman aged 30 to 39 in good health and CMV-seronegative. The V call is TRBV11-2, the J call TRBJ2-3; D call uncertain. The CDR3 spells CASSSPRTDTQYF. The CDR3 DNA follows: TGTGCCAGCAGCAGCCCCCGCACAGATACGCAGTATTTT.